The sequence of this T cell receptor (beta chain) was determined in a study of T-cell memory formation after mild COVID-19. Study background: Most TCR clusters belonged to a single donor. Study-wide results and limits: Second-wave clones reaching peak frequency on day 37 lacked confirmed SARS-CoV-2 specificity. Pre-infection memory harbored some responding clones, suggesting cross-reactive memory joined.

TCRdb used MiXCR to reprocess the 5' RACE reads, holding one entry per CDR3 protein. The sample holds 400,000 or so distinct CDR3 sequences; over 15% are singletons and the top ten take approximately 8.4%. This clonotype was counted at least ten times. Its antigen is still unknown. The CDR3 has 15 amino acids. Losses at the gene ends were 3 bases for V and 2 bases for J; bases not matched to a gene: 3. Germline CDR1 and CDR2: SGHDT and YYEEEE. Sequenced sample: PBMCs or a T cell subset sorted from them (not recorded which). The receptor's source is an adult woman who had mild COVID-19 (a few samples of this study predate the infection). Cell type and time point are not known. The gene calls are TRBV5-6 and TRBJ2-1, with 9 bases matching TRBD1. The CDR3 loop reads CASSWTGAPYNEQFF. CDR3 sequence (DNA): TGTGCCAGCAGCTGGACAGGGGCCCCCTACAATGAGCAGTTCTTC.